This TCR beta chain appears in the sequencing data of a study of early T cells in non-severe SARS-CoV-2 infection. A note on this clonotype: A much larger clonotype is one base distant, so this may be a read error.

Unmatched junction bases numbered 6, after V lost 4 bases and J lost 6 bases. This CDR3 is 15 amino acids long. Germline V gives CDR1 WSHSY, CDR2 SAAADI. TCRdb redid the calling of the 5' RACE reads with MiXCR, one entry per CDR3 protein. This sample yields around 76,000 distinct CDR3 sequences, of which around 13% are seen a single time; approximately 4% belongs to the top ten. Sequences were derived from whole blood, sampled at baseline. The receptor was derived from an adult who was a healthcare worker with PCR-confirmed SARS-CoV-2 infection or an uninfected control (not recorded which). The V call is TRBV10-2, the J call TRBJ2-2, with 9 bases lining up with TRBD2. The CDR3 protein is CASSASGRTAGELFF. Here the CDR3 DNA reads TGCGCCAGCAGTGCGAGCGGGAGGACCGCCGGGGAGCTGTTTTTT.